This paragraph reports one T cell receptor beta chain. Its specificity is unknown. CDR1 is SGHNT and CDR2 is YYREEE in the germline V gene (reference sequence). Trimming took off 4 bases at V and 5 bases at J, with 13 bases between the two ends. The CDR3 covers 15 residues. The data originate from a study of cytomegalovirus exposure and HLA in healthy donors. Whole-study findings and limits: An ancestry cluster, one associated with Asian ancestry, reportedly showed fewer N-insertions than the approximately 720-donor mean in a later analysis. Later analysis showed TCR association rates varying by HLA locus, highest for DRB1 and lowest for HLA-C. TCR beta V segments were, for the most part, productive about 87% or about 30% of the time in an earlier analysis.

PCR was performed using 60 Vbeta and 13 Jbeta primers. Profiling relied on immunoSEQ multiplex PCR, and the TCRdb table lists in-frame clones only, not all of them. The sample includes over 100,000 clones. The specimen was PBMCs. The receptor's source is a man aged 25-45 years in good health and CMV-seronegative. The rearrangement links TRBV5-4 to TRBJ1-6; D is perhaps TRBD1 (5 bases). The CDR3 DNA reads as TGTGCCAGCAGCACCAGGACAAGGGATAATTCACCCCTCCACTTT. It yields the protein CASSTRTRDNSPLHF.